This TCR beta chain emerged from a study of T cell responses to AZD1222 COVID-19 vaccine. Findings and limits, study-wide: Baseline seropositives among AZD1222 recipients totaled only five to seven. Vaccine-associated CD4 TCRs ranged over spike, dominating at 160-218 and 743-854.

The repertoire was sequenced with immunoSEQ multiplex PCR; TCRdb's copy has only in-frame clones and lacks some. The sample yields approximately 200,000 clones, about 89% seen once. The germline V gene has CDR1 KGHSH and CDR2 LQKENI. V lost 1 base, J lost 7 bases, and 11 bases lay in between. The CDR3 covers 14 residues. Points on this clone: What it recognizes is unknown.

The chain couples TRBV18 to TRBJ1-5; unclear D gene. This clonotype was sampled from an adult in good health. The specimen was peripheral blood, collected on day 0 of MenACWY control vaccination. DNA for the CDR3: TGTGCCAGCTCACCACAGGCTTCGGACCAGCCCCAGCATTTT. It yields the protein CASSPQASDQPQHF.